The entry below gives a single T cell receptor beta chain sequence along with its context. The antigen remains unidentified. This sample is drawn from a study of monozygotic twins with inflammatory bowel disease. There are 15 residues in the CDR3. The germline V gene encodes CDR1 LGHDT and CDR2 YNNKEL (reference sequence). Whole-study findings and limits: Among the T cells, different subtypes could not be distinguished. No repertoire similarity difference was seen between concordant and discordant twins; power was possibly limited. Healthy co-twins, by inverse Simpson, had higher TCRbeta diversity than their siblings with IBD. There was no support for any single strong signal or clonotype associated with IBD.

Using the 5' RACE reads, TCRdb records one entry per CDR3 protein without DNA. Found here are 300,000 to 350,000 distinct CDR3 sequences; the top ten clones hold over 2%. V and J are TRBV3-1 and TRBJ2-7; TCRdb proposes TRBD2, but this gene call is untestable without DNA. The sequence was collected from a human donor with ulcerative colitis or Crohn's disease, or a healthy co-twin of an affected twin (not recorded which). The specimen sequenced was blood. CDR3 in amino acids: CASSQNSGGAFEQYF.